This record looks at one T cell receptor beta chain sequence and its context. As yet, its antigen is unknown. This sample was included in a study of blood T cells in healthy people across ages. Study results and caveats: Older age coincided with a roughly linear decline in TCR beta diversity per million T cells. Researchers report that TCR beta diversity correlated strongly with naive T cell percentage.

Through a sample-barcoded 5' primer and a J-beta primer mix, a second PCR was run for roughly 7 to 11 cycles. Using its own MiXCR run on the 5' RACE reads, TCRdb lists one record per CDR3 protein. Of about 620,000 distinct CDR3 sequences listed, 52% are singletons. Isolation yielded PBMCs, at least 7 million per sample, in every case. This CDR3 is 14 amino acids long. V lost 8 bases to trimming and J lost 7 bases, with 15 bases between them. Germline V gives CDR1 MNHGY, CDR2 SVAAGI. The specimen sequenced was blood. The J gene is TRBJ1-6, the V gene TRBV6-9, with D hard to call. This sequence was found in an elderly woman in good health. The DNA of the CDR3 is TGTGCCAGCCCACGAAATGGATGGAATTCACCCCTCCACTTT. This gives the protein CASPRNGWNSPLHF.